What follows are 27 T cell receptor beta chains derived from one specimen sequenced in a study of T cell responses to AZD1222 COVID-19 vaccine. This table comes from immunoSEQ multiplex PCR, and its TCRdb copy is limited to in-frame clones, with some not included. Here the sample spans 120,000 or so clones, roughly 84% being singletons. Sequencing was performed on peripheral blood, taken on day 0 of AZD1222 vaccination. The origin of the receptors is an adult in good health.

The chain links TRBV7-2 to TRBJ1-2; the D gene is possibly TRBD1 (6 bases). CDR1 and CDR2 (germline): SGHTA, FQGNSA. The V end was cut by 6 bases, the J end by 0 bases, with 14 bases between. There are 15 residues in the CDR3. The CDR3, as DNA: TGTGCCAGCAGTTCTACAGGGATAGCTAACTATGGCTACACCTTC. It codes for CASSSTGIANYGYTF.

J is TRBJ1-4 and V is TRBV4-1; 8 positions agree with TRBD1. This CDR3 comprises 17 residues. V lost 0 bases and J lost 0; bases outside the gene matches: 3. Per germline, CDR1 MGHRA and CDR2 YSYEKL. CDR3 sequence (DNA): TGCGCCAGCAGCCAAGACAGGGGGCTTCCAACTAATGAAAAACTGTTTTTT. Translation: CASSQDRGLPTNEKLFF.

The chain links TRBV5-1 to TRBJ2-7; D gene unclear. Germline V gene sequence: CDR1 SGHRS, CDR2 YFSETQ. The V gene lost 1 base and the J gene lost 7 bases, with 15 bases spanning the gap. This CDR3 has 14 residues. CDR3 sequence (DNA): TGCGCCAGCAGCTTGTCTAGGGCCCCTTGGGAGCAGTACTTC. Translation: CASSLSRAPWEQYF.

In nucleotides, the CDR3 is TGTGCCAGCAGTGAGGGGGGCCAATATGGGGCCAACGTCCTGACTTTC. Encoded protein: CASSEGGQYGANVLTF. V is TRBV25-1 and J is TRBJ2-6; D is tentatively TRBD1 or TRBD2 (6 bases each). CDR3 length: 16 amino acids. Germline V gene sequence: CDR1 MGHDK, CDR2 SYGVNS. Trimming cost V 3 bases and J 3 bases, with 12 bases left between them.

The genes are TRBV6-5 and TRBJ2-3; 9 bases are shared with TRBD1. This CDR3 has 16 residues. Germline values: CDR1 MNHEY, CDR2 SVGAGI. V was clipped by 2 bases and J by 1 base; unmatched bases: 4. CDR3 region: CASSYPDRGGTDTQYF. For the CDR3, the DNA is TGTGCCAGCAGTTACCCGGACAGGGGTGGCACAGATACGCAGTATTTT.

The chain uses TRBV4-2 and TRBJ1-1; no reliable D call. CDR3 length equals 15 residues. CDR1 and CDR2 (germline): LGHNA, YNFKEQ. With 4 bases removed from V and 2 bases from J, the gap between germline ends came to 14 bases. CDR3 residues: CASSPTLGTNTEAFF. The CDR3 DNA reads as TGTGCCAGCAGCCCCACCCTGGGTACTAACACTGAAGCTTTCTTT.

The chain carries TRBV5-4 and TRBJ1-6; 9 bases fit TRBD1. With V trimmed by 4 bases and J by 7 bases, 3 bases remained unmatched. The CDR3 totals 14 residues. Germline CDR1 SGHNT, CDR2 YYREEE (reference sequence). The CDR3, as DNA: TGTGCCAGCAGCACCGGGACAGGGAATTCACCCCTCCACTTT. It is translated as CASSTGTGNSPLHF.

The V gene is TRBV6-2 or TRBV6-3, the J gene TRBJ1-5; D call uncertain. The CDR3 totals 15 residues. Trimming removed 5 bases from V and 4 bases from J, with 15 bases in between. The germline V gene encodes CDR1 MNHEY and CDR2 SVGEGT. The CDR3 reads CASSPSGMKNQPQHF. CDR3 DNA sequence: TGTGCCAGCAGTCCCTCGGGGATGAAAAATCAGCCCCAGCATTTT.

CDR3 residues: CATTGVATNEKLFF. The CDR3 region has the DNA TGTGCCACCACAGGGGTGGCAACTAATGAAAAACTGTTTTTT. The J gene is TRBJ1-4, the V gene TRBV19; 7 bases line up with TRBD1. This CDR3 has 14 amino acids. CDR1 and CDR2 from the germline V gene are LNHDA and SQIVND (reference sequence). V lost 10 bases and J lost 0; bases outside the gene matches: 5.

This clone was detected only once. The V call is TRBV7-8, the J call TRBJ2-1; 10 nucleotides line up with TRBD1. V lost 6 bases, J lost 8 bases, and 13 bases stayed unmatched. The CDR3 is 16 amino acids. CDR1 SGHVS and CDR2 FQNEAQ come from the germline V gene. CDR3 sequence (DNA): TGTGCCAGCAGACCACCGCGGGACAGGGGAGGCCATGAGCAGTTCTTC. It is translated as CASRPPRDRGGHEQFF.

This sequence joins TRBV9 and TRBJ1-5; a weak D match, TRBD1 (5 bases). This CDR3 comprises 15 residues. Germline V gene lookup returns CDR1 SGDLS and CDR2 YYNGEE. V was clipped by 2 bases and J by 2 bases, with 11 bases between them. The CDR3 spells CASSVGGMGNQPQHF. CDR3 DNA sequence: TGTGCCAGCAGCGTCGGGGGGATGGGCAATCAGCCCCAGCATTTT.

V usage is TRBV4-1 and J usage is TRBJ2-7; D is undetermined. The germline V and J ends were trimmed by 1 base and 7 bases, with 8 bases remaining between them. The CDR3 runs to 12 residues. Looked up from germline, CDR1 is MGHRA and CDR2 is YSYEKL. In DNA, the CDR3 is TGCGCCAGCAGCCAAGGGCCCTTTGAGCAGTACTTC. Translating it yields CASSQGPFEQYF.

The chain carries TRBV19 and TRBJ1-2, with D possibly TRBD1 on 6 matching bases. The CDR3 totals 14 residues. V lost 5 bases and J 4 bases, leaving 14 bases between the germline ends. Germline assignment: CDR1 LNHDA and CDR2 SQIVND (reference sequence). CDR3 residues: CASSSTGSTYGYTF. Written as DNA, the CDR3 is TGTGCCAGTAGTTCGACAGGCTCTACCTATGGCTACACCTTC.

This chain uses TRBV9 with TRBJ2-3; tentative D call: TRBD1 (6 bases). CDR1 is SGDLS, CDR2 YYNGEE, per germline. This CDR3 has 13 amino acids. V lost 3 bases to trimming and J lost 3 bases, with 8 bases between them. The CDR3 is CASSDGQTDTQYF. The DNA of the CDR3 is TGTGCCAGCAGCGACGGACAGACAGATACGCAGTATTTT. Combining the CDR3 with reference TRBV9 and TRBJ2-3 gives the whole variable domain DSGVTQTPKHLITATGQRVTLRCSPRSGDLSVYWYQQSLDQGLQFLIQYYNGEERAKGNILERFSAQQFPDLHSELNLSSLELGDSALYFCASSDGQTDTQYFGPGTRLTVL.

The chain couples TRBV25-1 to TRBJ1-1; no reliable D call. V was clipped by 0 bases and J by 0 bases, with 8 bases between them. This CDR3 spans 15 amino acids. Germline values: CDR1 MGHDK, CDR2 SYGVNS. CDR3 sequence: CASSEYFQMNTEAFF. CDR3 sequence (DNA): TGTGCCAGCAGTGAATATTTCCAGATGAACACTGAAGCTTTCTTT. Full variable domain (remainder filled in from reference TRBV25-1 and TRBJ1-1): EADIYQTPRYLVIGTGKKITLECSQTMGHDKMYWYQQDPGMELHLIHYSYGVNSTEKGDLSSESTVSRIRTEHFPLTLESARPSHTSQYLCASSEYFQMNTEAFFGQGTRLTVV.

DNA of the CDR3: TGTGCCAGCAGCCCCGCCCTCCGGCGGGGCTCCTCCTACAATGAGCAGTTCTTC. Translation gives CASSPALRRGSSYNEQFF. The chain links TRBV7-6 to TRBJ2-1; D is possibly TRBD2 (6 bases). V lost 5 bases and J 0 bases, leaving 20 bases between the germline ends. The germline gives CDR1 SGHVS, CDR2 FNYEAQ. This CDR3 region has 18 residues.

The chain couples TRBV6-6 to TRBJ1-2, with a tentative D call TRBD1 (5 bases). V lost 6 bases to trimming and J lost 8 bases, with 10 bases between them. Germline values: CDR1 MNHNY, CDR2 SVGAGI (reference sequence). CDR3 length: 11 residues. CDR3 protein: CASSRQLGYTF. In nucleotides, the CDR3 is TGTGCCAGCAGCCGACAGTTGGGCTACACCTTC.

The chain links TRBV18 to TRBJ1-1, with D unclear. The CDR3 runs to 16 residues. Germline V CDR1 and CDR2: KGHSH, LQKENI. V lost 4 bases and J 8 bases, leaving 23 bases between the germline ends. CDR3 protein: CASSRLAEPKSDEAFF. As DNA, the CDR3 is TGTGCCAGCTCACGCCTCGCCGAGCCCAAGAGTGACGAAGCTTTCTTT.

V usage is TRBV5-4 and J usage is TRBJ1-6; D is ambiguous. Trimming took 7 bases from V and 1 from J, leaving 6 bases between them. The CDR3 spans 13 residues. Germline assignment: CDR1 SGHNT and CDR2 YYREEE (reference sequence). The CDR3 here is CASARSYNSPLHF. The CDR3 DNA follows: TGTGCCAGCGCCCGGTCCTATAATTCACCCCTCCACTTT.

The rearrangement uses TRBV6-2 or TRBV6-3 and TRBJ1-6; D remains unclear. The ends were cut back, 4 bases at V and 7 bases at J, with 17 bases in the middle. The germline gives CDR1 MNHEY, CDR2 SVGEGT. The length of the CDR3 is 16 residues. CDR3 loop: CASSSRAGVGNSPLHF. The CDR3 nucleotides are TGTGCCAGCAGTTCGCGTGCCGGGGTGGGGAATTCACCCCTCCACTTT.

The CDR3 protein is CASSLAMGGVRETQYF. The CDR3 DNA follows: TGTGCCAGCAGCTTAGCTATGGGGGGTGTGCGGGAGACCCAGTACTTC. The J gene is TRBJ2-5, the V gene TRBV7-2, with D maybe TRBD2 (6 bases). The CDR3 contains 16 residues. The V and J ends lost 0 bases and 5 bases respectively, with 16 bases between them. Germline V lookup: CDR1 SGHTA, CDR2 FQGNSA.

The CDR3 coding sequence is TGTGCCAGCAGCTTGGTCCTAGCGGAAACAGATACGCAGTATTTT. It is translated as CASSLVLAETDTQYF. This chain joins TRBV5-8 and TRBJ2-3; 7 positions match TRBD2. Germline trimming cut 0 bases from V and 3 bases from J; bases unmatched to any gene: 4. Germline V CDR1 and CDR2: SGHTS, YDEGEE. CDR3 length equals 15 residues.

This rearrangement joins TRBV4-1 to TRBJ2-5; no clear D. CDR3 length: 17 amino acids. CDR1 MGHRA and CDR2 YSYEKL come from the germline V gene. Deletions cut 0 bases from V and 0 bases from J, with 14 bases between. This CDR3 is CASSQDLLETYQETQYF. The DNA for the CDR3 is TGCGCCAGCAGCCAAGATCTCCTCGAAACGTACCAAGAGACCCAGTACTTC.

The chain uses TRBV5-1 and TRBJ2-7; 10 bases match TRBD1. The CDR3 extends over 15 amino acids. The trim removed 4 bases at V and 0 bases at J, leaving 4 bases unmatched. CDR1 is SGHRS, CDR2 YFSETQ, per germline. The CDR3 nucleotides read TGCGCCAGCAGCCAGGACAGGGGGTTCTCCTACGAGCAGTACTTC. This translates into CASSQDRGFSYEQYF. Looking up the rest from reference TRBV5-1 and TRBJ2-7 gives the full variable domain: KAGVTQTPRYLIKTRGQQVTLSCSPISGHRSVSWYQQTPGQGLQFLFEYFSETQRNKGNFPGRFSGRQFSNSRSEMNVSTLELGDSALYLCASSQDRGFSYEQYFGPGTRLTVT.

V usage is TRBV15 and J usage is TRBJ2-1; 10 nucleotides line up with TRBD1. The germline V gene encodes CDR1 LNHNV and CDR2 YYDKDF (reference sequence). Germline trimming cut 5 bases from V and 6 bases from J; bases unmatched to any gene: 7. The CDR3 is 15 amino acids. The CDR3 protein is CATSYPGTGVNEQFF. For the CDR3, the DNA is TGTGCCACCAGCTATCCCGGGACAGGGGTCAATGAGCAGTTCTTC.

J is TRBJ1-1 and V is TRBV10-3, with a weak D call TRBD1 (6 bases). There are 16 residues in the CDR3. Trimming removed 2 bases at V and 1 base at J, with 14 bases between. CDR1 and CDR2 from the germline V gene are ENHRY and SYGVKD. CDR3 region: CAISEPLGGENTEAFF. Here the CDR3 DNA reads TGTGCCATCAGTGAGCCCTTAGGGGGGGAGAACACTGAAGCTTTCTTT.

The chain has TRBV5-8 and TRBJ2-3; D not resolved. The V gene lost 0 bases and the J gene lost 9 bases, with 8 bases spanning the gap. Per the germline V gene, CDR1 is SGHTS and CDR2 is YDEGEE. There are 12 residues in the CDR3. CDR3 region: CASSLAANTQYF. The CDR3 DNA reads as TGTGCCAGCAGCTTGGCGGCCAACACGCAGTATTTT.